Described below is a single TCR beta chain sequence and its context. The antigen is unknown. The donor population consisted of healthy HIV-negative adults with no recent acute infections or vaccinations. A split of CD4+ cells into CD45RA+ naive and CD45RA-negative memory subsets was performed. Trimming removed 5 bases at V and 1 base at J, with 15 bases between. From germline, CDR1 is MNHEY and CDR2 SMNVEV (reference sequence). The CDR3 loop spans 15 amino acids. This record belongs to a study of shared clonotypes between healthy human individuals. Each sorted subset replicate got 200 ng genomic DNA, roughly 30,000 genomes. Measured with immunoSEQ multiplex PCR; TCRdb has only the in-frame clones, and not every one. The sample yields hundreds of thousands of clones, around 73% seen once. Study results and limitations: Clonotypes shared by all four donors outscored non-shared clonotypes in generation probability.

This clonotype was obtained from a woman in her twenties or thirties in good health. The V gene is TRBV27, the J gene TRBJ2-7, with unresolved D. The material sequenced was memory CD4+ T cells sorted from blood. Subset specified: CD45RA-negative fraction. The CDR3 DNA reads as TGTGCCAGCAGTCCCGAGAAGGGTAGTTCCTACGAGCAGTACTTC. Amino acid sequence: CASSPEKGSSYEQYF.